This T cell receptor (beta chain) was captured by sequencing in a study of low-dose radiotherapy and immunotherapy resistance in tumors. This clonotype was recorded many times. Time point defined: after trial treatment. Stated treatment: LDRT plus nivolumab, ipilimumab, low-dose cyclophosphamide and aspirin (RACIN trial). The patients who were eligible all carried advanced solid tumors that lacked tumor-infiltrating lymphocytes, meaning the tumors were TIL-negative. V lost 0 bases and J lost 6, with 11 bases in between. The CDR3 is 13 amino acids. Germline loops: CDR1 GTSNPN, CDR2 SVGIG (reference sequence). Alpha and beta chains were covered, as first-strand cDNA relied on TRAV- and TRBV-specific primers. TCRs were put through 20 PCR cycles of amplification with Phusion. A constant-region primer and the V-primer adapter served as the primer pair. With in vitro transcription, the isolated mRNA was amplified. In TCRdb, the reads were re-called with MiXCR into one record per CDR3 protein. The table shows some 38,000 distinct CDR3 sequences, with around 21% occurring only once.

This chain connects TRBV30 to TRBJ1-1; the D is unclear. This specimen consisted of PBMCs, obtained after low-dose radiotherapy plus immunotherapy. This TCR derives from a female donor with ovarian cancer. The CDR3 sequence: CAWSVRGWAEAFF. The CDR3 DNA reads TGTGCCTGGAGTGTACGAGGGTGGGCTGAAGCTTTCTTT.